The following is a T cell receptor (beta chain) sequence with its context. Its target is not known. The data derive from a study of response to subunit inactivated influenza vaccine. CDR3 length: 16 amino acids. V was pared by 5 bases and J by 4 bases, with 11 bases of the junction left unmatched. Study-wide points: Authors suggested each seasonal flu vaccination may recruit only limited numbers of new T cells.

In TCRdb, the RT-PCR reads were re-called with MiXCR into one record per CDR3 protein. This table holds hundreds of thousands of distinct CDR3 sequences, around 18% found once. This chain connects TRBV12-3 or TRBV12-4 to TRBJ2-1; TRBD2 matches 7 bases. The specimen was PBMCs from blood, collected 5 days after vaccination. The sequence came from a man in his fifties or sixties who received an inactivated influenza vaccine. CDR3 nucleotide sequence: TGTGCCAGCAGTCTTCGGACTAGAGATATTTACAATGAGCAGTTCTTC. Its translation is CASSLRTRDIYNEQFF.